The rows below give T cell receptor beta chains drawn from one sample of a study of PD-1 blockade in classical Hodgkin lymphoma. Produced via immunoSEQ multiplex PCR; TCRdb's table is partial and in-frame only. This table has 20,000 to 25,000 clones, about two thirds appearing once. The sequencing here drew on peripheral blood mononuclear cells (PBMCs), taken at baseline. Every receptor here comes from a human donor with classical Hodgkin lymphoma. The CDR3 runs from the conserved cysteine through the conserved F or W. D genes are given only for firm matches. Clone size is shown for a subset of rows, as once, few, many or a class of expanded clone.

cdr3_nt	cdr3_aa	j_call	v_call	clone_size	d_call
TGTGCCAGCAGCGTAAAAACAGGACCCTACGAGCAGTACTTC	CASSVKTGPYEQYF	TRBJ2-7	TRBV9	.	.
TGTGCCAGCAGTTCACCCGGGACGGGGGGCCACGAGCAGTACTTC	CASSSPGTGGHEQYF	TRBJ2-7	TRBV28	.	.
TGTGCCTGGAGTGTTCCTCTTGGAGCGAGCGGGTACAATGAGCAGTTCTTC	CAWSVPLGASGYNEQFF	TRBJ2-1	TRBV30	.	.
TGTGCCATCGACCCCGCCAGGGGTCCCACAGATACGCAGTATTTT	CAIDPARGPTDTQYF	TRBJ2-3	TRBV10-3	once	.
TGTGCCAGCAGCTTAGATGGGACTAGGGCCTACAATGAGCAGTTCTTC	CASSLDGTRAYNEQFF	TRBJ2-1	TRBV11-3	.	TRBD2
TGTGCCAGCGGTACAGGGGCCTCGAACACCGGGGAGCTGTTTTTT	CASGTGASNTGELFF	TRBJ2-2	TRBV14	.	TRBD1
TGTGCCAGCAGCTTTGGGGACACTGAAGCTTTCTTT	CASSFGDTEAFF	TRBJ1-1	TRBV11-2	.	.
TGTGCCAGCAGTTTATCCTCGGGGGGTTACGAGCAGTACTTC	CASSLSSGGYEQYF	TRBJ2-7	TRBV27	few	TRBD2
TGTGCCAGCAGTTTAACTGGGAGCGGGGGGGCGGCCAATGAGCAGTTCTTC	CASSLTGSGGAANEQFF	TRBJ2-1	TRBV28	.	TRBD2
TGTGCCAGCAGTTACTCGAGGGGGGGGAGCAACGAGCAGTACTTC	CASSYSRGGSNEQYF	TRBJ2-7	TRBV6-6	.	.
TGTGCCAGCAGCCCATCAGGGGGTTTCACTGAAGCTTTCTTT	CASSPSGGFTEAFF	TRBJ1-1	TRBV7-9	.	TRBD1
TGTGCCAGCAGCGTGACTAGCGGGGGGTTCCAAGAGACCCAGTACTTC	CASSVTSGGFQETQYF	TRBJ2-5	TRBV7-9	.	TRBD2
TGCGCCAGCAGCCCCAACCGGGGGGACGAGCAGTACTTC	CASSPNRGDEQYF	TRBJ2-7	TRBV4-1	few	TRBD2
TGTGCCACTATCGGACAGGGGGGGATCGGCTTC	CATIGQGGIGF	TRBJ1-2	TRBV27	medium-sized	TRBD1
TGTGCCAGCAGGGCCGGGACATTTAACACTGAAGCTTTCTTT	CASRAGTFNTEAFF	TRBJ1-1	TRBV27	few	.
TGCAGCGTTGTCCCAACCGGGCCCGAGGGGCCTAATCAGCCCCAGCATTTT	CSVVPTGPEGPNQPQHF	TRBJ1-5	TRBV29-1	few	.
TGTGCCAGAAGCTTGAGACGGGCGCTGTGCAATGAGCAGTTCTTC	CARSLRRALCNEQFF	TRBJ2-1	TRBV5-3	.	.
TGTGCCAGCAGCCCCCCAGGTTGGTCGGGAGATACGCAGTATTTT	CASSPPGWSGDTQYF	TRBJ2-3	TRBV5-6	once	.
TGTGCCAGCAGCCCGGATGACAGGGACACTGAAGCTTTCTTT	CASSPDDRDTEAFF	TRBJ1-1	TRBV5-8	.	TRBD1
TGTGCCAGCAGTGCGGCCGGGTCCTTTAGGGAACTGTTTTTT	CASSAAGSFRELFF	TRBJ1-4	TRBV6-1	.	.
TGTGCCAGCAGGCCGGGCCCTCAAACCCATGGCTACACCTTC	CASRPGPQTHGYTF	TRBJ1-2	TRBV2	.	.
TGTGCCAGCAGTTATGATCAGGCATACAATGAGCAGTTCTTC	CASSYDQAYNEQFF	TRBJ2-1	TRBV5-4	.	.
TGTGCCAGCAGTTACGAGGGGGACTATGGCTACACCTTC	CASSYEGDYGYTF	TRBJ1-2	TRBV6-5	few	.
TGCGCAGTCTCCTGGAGGGAGACCCAGTACTTC	CAVSWRETQYF	TRBJ2-5	TRBV20-1	.	.
TGTGCCAGCAGCTTAGGATTGGGACAGGACTATGGCTACACCTTC	CASSLGLGQDYGYTF	TRBJ1-2	TRBV7-2	.	TRBD1
TGCGCCAGCAGCCGAGGGGGACTAGCGGGAATCTACAATGAGCAGTTCTTC	CASSRGGLAGIYNEQFF	TRBJ2-1	TRBV4-1	.	TRBD2
TGTGCCAGCAGTTCCTCCCAGGGGCGCACTGAAGCTTTCTTT	CASSSSQGRTEAFF	TRBJ1-1	TRBV27	.	.
TGTGCCAGCAAGCTGCTTGGGACCCTCCATAGCAATCAGCCCCAGCATTTT	CASKLLGTLHSNQPQHF	TRBJ1-5	TRBV2	once	.
TGCAGCGGTACCTACGGGGGTATCACAGATACGCAGTATTTT	CSGTYGGITDTQYF	TRBJ2-3	TRBV29-1	.	.
TGTGCCTGGAGTGGTGAGGGAATGCAGCCCCAGCATTTT	CAWSGEGMQPQHF	TRBJ1-5	TRBV30	.	.
TGTGCCAGCAGCGTAGATGAGGGGGCGTACTACAATGAGCAGTTCTTC	CASSVDEGAYYNEQFF	TRBJ2-1	TRBV9	.	TRBD1
TGTGCCAGCAGTTACCTACAGGGATCTGGAAACACCATATATTTT	CASSYLQGSGNTIYF	TRBJ1-3	TRBV6-5	.	.
TGTGCCAGCAGTTCCTGGACAGTTTTGAACACTGAAGCTTTCTTT	CASSSWTVLNTEAFF	TRBJ1-1	TRBV6-5	.	.
TGTGCCCGACGATTGAGAGGCTCCTACGAGCAGTACTTC	CARRLRGSYEQYF	TRBJ2-7	TRBV6-8	.	.
TGTGCCAGCAGTTCCCTTCCCGACAGGGGTGTGAACACTGAAGCTTTCTTT	CASSSLPDRGVNTEAFF	TRBJ1-1	TRBV28	.	TRBD1
TGTGCCATCAGTGCCGGGGGACAGGGTAGCAATCAGCCCCAGCATTTT	CAISAGGQGSNQPQHF	TRBJ1-5	TRBV10-3	.	TRBD1
TGTGCCAGCAGTTTTTCTGAGAACACTGAAGCTTTCTTT	CASSFSENTEAFF	TRBJ1-1	TRBV28	.	.
TGTGCCACCAGCAGAGATCCTAGCGGGGGTTTCTTAGCCAAAAACATTCAGTACTTC	CATSRDPSGGFLAKNIQYF	TRBJ2-4	TRBV15	.	TRBD2
TGTGCCAGCAGCTTGGCCACCACAGGACCCGGGGAGCTGTTTTTT	CASSLATTGPGELFF	TRBJ2-2	TRBV5-8	.	.
TGCGCCAGCAGTCAACCCTCTGGCAGGGTATATAGTGGCTACACCTTC	CASSQPSGRVYSGYTF	TRBJ1-2	TRBV23-1	.	.
TGTGCCAGCAGCAGACAGGCCGACTCCTACGAGCAGTACTTC	CASSRQADSYEQYF	TRBJ2-7	TRBV6-1	.	.
TGCGCCAGCAGTGAGAAGGGGGCCAACACTGAAGCTTTCTTT	CASSEKGANTEAFF	TRBJ1-1	TRBV10-1	few	TRBD1
TGTGCCAGCAGTTACTCAGATGACTATGGCTACACCTTC	CASSYSDDYGYTF	TRBJ1-2	TRBV6-5	.	.
TGTGCCAGCAGTTACTGGGGGGAGACCCAGTACTTC	CASSYWGETQYF	TRBJ2-5	TRBV6-5	once	.
TGCGCCAGCAGCCTACTCCCCACGGGGGAGACCCAGTACTTC	CASSLLPTGETQYF	TRBJ2-5	TRBV4-1	few	.
TGTGCCAGCAGCTCCGGACTAGCGGGGGGGCTCTACGAGCAGTACTTC	CASSSGLAGGLYEQYF	TRBJ2-7	TRBV7-9	.	TRBD2
TGTGCCAGCAGCTTAAGCGGAACCTTCTACGAGCAGTACTTC	CASSLSGTFYEQYF	TRBJ2-7	TRBV7-2	.	.
TGTGCCAGCAGTTTGCAGGGTTTCAATCAGCCCCAGCATTTT	CASSLQGFNQPQHF	TRBJ1-5	TRBV2	few	.
TGTGCCAGCGGCAGCAGAAGAAATGAAAAACTGTTTTTT	CASGSRRNEKLFF	TRBJ1-4	TRBV6-5	.	.
TGTGCCAGCAGCCAAGTGCCAGATACGCAGTATTTT	CASSQVPDTQYF	TRBJ2-3	TRBV14	.	.
TGTGCCAGCGACACAGGGGGGGCGAAAATCGTCTACGAGCAGTACTTC	CASDTGGAKIVYEQYF	TRBJ2-7	TRBV28	.	.
TGTGCCACCAGCAGAGATCGCATGGGGGGTGGTAGCTCCTACGAGCAGTACTTC	CATSRDRMGGGSSYEQYF	TRBJ2-7	TRBV15	once	.